This T cell receptor (beta chain) was identified in a study of blood T cell repertoires in COVID-19. With regard to this clone: At one of its ends the junction is not consistent with the germline gene, which may arise from a read error.

The CDR3 runs to 12 residues. Germline values: CDR1 SNHLY, CDR2 FYNNEI. How the authors handled the data: Nucleated cell number was recorded as an estimate derived from reference gene primer amplification. Clones were sequenced by immunoSEQ multiplex PCR, and TCRdb holds only the in-frame ones, with some missing. The V and J calls and the clone size are those of that table, but D and trimming were determined from the DNA. The data contain roughly 32,000 clones, about nine tenths of them seen just once; the ten biggest clones take up approximately 19%. Source material: peripheral blood. The TCR sequence derives from an elderly man with acute or convalescent COVID-19. The J gene is TRBJ1-1, the V gene TRBV2; no definite D call. DNA of the CDR3: TGTGCCAGCACTGGGGAGGGTACCCCCAACGGCTTT. Its translation: CASTGEGTPNGF.